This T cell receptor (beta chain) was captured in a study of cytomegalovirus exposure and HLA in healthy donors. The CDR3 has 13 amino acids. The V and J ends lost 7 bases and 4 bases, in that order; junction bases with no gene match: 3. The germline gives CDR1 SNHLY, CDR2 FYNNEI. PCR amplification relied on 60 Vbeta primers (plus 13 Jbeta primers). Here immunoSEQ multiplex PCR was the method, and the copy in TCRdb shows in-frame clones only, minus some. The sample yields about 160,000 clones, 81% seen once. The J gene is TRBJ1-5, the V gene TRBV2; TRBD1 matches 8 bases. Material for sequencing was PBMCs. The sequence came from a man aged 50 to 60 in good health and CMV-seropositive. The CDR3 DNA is TGTGCCAGCAAGGACAGGGCAAATCAGCCCCAGCATTTT. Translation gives CASKDRANQPQHF.